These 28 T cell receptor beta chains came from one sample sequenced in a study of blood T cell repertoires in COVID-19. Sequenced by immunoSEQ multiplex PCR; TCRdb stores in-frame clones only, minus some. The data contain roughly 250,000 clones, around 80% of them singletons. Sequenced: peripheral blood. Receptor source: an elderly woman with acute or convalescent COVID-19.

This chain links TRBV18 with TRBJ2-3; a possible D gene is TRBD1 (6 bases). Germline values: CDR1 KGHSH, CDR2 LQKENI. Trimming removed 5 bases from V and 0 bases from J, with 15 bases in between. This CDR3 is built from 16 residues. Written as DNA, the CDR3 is TGTGCCAGCTCAGGAAAACAGGGATCTAGCACAGATACGCAGTATTTT. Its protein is CASSGKQGSSTDTQYF.

In nucleotides, the CDR3 is TGTGCCAGCCGGGATCGCACGGGAGGCAGTTACGAGCAGTACTTC. It encodes CASRDRTGGSYEQYF. This rearrangement joins TRBV6-5 to TRBJ2-7; 7 bases are a match to TRBD2. V gave up 8 bases and J gave up 4 bases; unmatched junction bases: 14. The germline gives CDR1 MNHEY, CDR2 SVGAGI. The CDR3 runs to 15 residues.

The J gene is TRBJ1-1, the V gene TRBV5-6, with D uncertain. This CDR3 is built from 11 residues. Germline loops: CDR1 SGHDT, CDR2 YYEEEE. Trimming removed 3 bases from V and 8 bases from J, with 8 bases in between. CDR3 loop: CASSSREEAFF. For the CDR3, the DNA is TGTGCCAGCAGCTCCCGGGAAGAAGCTTTCTTT.

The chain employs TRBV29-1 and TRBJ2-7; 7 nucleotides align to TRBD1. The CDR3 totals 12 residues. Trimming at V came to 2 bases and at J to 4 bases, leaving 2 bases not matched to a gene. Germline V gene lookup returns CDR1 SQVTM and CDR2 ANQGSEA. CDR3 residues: CSVERGQYEQYF. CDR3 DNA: TGCAGCGTTGAAAGGGGGCAGTACGAGCAGTACTTC.

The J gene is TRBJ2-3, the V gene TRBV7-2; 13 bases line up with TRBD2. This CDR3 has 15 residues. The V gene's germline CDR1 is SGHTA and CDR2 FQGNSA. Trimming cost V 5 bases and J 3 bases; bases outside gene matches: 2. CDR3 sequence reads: CASSTSGGVTDTQYF. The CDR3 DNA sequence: TGTGCCAGCAGCACTAGCGGGGGGGTTACAGATACGCAGTATTTT.

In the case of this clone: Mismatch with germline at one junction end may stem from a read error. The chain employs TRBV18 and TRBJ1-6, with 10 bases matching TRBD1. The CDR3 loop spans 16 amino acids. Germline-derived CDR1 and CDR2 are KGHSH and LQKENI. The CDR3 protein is CASSPRDRGLNSPLYF. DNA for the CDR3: TGTGCCAGCTCACCCAGGGACAGGGGTTTGAATTCACCCCTCTACTTT.

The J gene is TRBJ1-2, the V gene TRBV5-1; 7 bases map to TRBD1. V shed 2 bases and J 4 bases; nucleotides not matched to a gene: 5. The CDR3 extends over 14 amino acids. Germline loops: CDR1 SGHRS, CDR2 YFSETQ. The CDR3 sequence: CASSFGQARYGYTF. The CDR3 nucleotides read TGCGCCAGCAGCTTTGGACAGGCCCGCTATGGCTACACCTTC.

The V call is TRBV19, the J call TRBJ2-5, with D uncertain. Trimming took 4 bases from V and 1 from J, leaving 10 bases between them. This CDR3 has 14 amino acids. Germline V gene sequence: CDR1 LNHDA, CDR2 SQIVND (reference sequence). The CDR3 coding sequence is TGTGCCAGTAGTACCCGACACCTCCAAGAGACCCAGTACTTC. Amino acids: CASSTRHLQETQYF.

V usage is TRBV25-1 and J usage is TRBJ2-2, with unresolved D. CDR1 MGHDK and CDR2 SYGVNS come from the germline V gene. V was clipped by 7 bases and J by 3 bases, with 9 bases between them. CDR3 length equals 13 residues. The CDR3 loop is CASNHGYTGELFF. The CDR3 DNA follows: TGTGCCAGCAACCACGGGTACACCGGGGAGCTGTTTTTT.

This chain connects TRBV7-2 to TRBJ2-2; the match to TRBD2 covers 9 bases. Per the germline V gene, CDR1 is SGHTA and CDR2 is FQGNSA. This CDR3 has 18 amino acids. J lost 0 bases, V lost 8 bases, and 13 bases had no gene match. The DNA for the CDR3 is TGTGCCAGCCCCTCCAGGCGGGGGGGAGCTGCGAACACCGGGGAGCTGTTTTTT. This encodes CASPSRRGGAANTGELFF. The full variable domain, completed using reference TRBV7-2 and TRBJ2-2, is GAGVSQSPSNKVTEKGKDVELRCDPISGHTALYWYRQSLGQGLEFLIYFQGNSAPDKSGLPSDRFSAERTGGSVSTLTIQRTQQEDSAVYLCASPSRRGGAANTGELFFGEGSRLTVL.

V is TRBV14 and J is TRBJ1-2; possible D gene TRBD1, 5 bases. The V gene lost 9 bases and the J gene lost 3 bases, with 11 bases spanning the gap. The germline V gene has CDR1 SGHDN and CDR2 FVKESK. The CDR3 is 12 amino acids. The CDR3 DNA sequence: TGTGCCAGTTTACGACAGTACTATGGCTACACCTTC. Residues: CASLRQYYGYTF. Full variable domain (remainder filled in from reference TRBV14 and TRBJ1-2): EAGVTQFPSHSVIEKGQTVTLRCDPISGHDNLYWYRRVMGKEIKFLLHFVKESKQDESGMPNNRFLAERTGGTYSTLKVQPAELEDSGVYFCASLRQYYGYTFGSGTRLTVV.

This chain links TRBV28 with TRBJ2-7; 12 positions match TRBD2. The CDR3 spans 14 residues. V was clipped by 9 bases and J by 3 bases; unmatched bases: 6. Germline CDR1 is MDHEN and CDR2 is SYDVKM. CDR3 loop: CASAGLAGLYEQYF. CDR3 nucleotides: TGTGCCAGTGCGGGACTAGCGGGTCTCTACGAGCAGTACTTC.

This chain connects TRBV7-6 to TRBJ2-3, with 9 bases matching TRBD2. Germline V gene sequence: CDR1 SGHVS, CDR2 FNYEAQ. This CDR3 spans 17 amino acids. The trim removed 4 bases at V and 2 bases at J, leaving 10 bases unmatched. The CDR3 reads CASSYQIAGASTDTQYF. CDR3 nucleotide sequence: TGTGCCAGCAGCTACCAGATAGCGGGGGCCTCCACAGATACGCAGTATTTT.

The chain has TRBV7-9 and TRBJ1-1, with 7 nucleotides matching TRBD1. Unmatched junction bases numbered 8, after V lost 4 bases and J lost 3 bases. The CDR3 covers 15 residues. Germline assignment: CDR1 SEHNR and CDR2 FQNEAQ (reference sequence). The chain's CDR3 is CASSSGRQGYTEAFF. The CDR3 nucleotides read TGTGCCAGCAGCTCCGGGAGACAGGGTTACACTGAAGCTTTCTTT.

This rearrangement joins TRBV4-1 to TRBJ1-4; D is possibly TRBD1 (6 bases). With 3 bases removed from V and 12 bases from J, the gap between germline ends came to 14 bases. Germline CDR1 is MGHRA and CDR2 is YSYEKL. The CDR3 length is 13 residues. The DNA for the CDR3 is TGCGCCAGCAGCCATCCAACAGGGCGAGAACTGTTTTTT. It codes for CASSHPTGRELFF.

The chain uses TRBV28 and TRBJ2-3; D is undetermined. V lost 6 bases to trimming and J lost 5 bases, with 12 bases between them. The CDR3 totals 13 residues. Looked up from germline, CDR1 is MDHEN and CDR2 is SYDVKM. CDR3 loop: CASSLLDLDTQYF. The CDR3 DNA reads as TGTGCCAGCAGCCTCCTAGACTTAGATACGCAGTATTTT.

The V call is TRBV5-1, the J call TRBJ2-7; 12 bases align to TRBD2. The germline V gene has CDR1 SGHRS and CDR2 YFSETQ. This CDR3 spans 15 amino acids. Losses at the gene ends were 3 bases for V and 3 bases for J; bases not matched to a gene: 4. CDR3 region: CASSWGTSGYYEQYF. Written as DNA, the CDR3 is TGCGCCAGCAGCTGGGGGACTAGCGGGTACTACGAGCAGTACTTC.

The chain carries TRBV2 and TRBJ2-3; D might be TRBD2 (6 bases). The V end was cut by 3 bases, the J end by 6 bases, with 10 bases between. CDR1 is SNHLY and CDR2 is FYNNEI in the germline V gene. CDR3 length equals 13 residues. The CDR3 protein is CASSEGGGDTQYF. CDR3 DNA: TGTGCCAGCAGTGAGGGGGGTGGGGATACGCAGTATTTT.

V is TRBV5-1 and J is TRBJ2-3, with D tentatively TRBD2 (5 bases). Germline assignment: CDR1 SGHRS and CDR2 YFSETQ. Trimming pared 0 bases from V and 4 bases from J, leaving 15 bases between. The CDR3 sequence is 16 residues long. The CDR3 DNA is TGCGCCAGCAGCTTGGTTGCGGGCCGTGGCTCAGATACGCAGTATTTT. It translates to CASSLVAGRGSDTQYF. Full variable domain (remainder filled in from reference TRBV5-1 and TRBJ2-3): KAGVTQTPRYLIKTRGQQVTLSCSPISGHRSVSWYQQTPGQGLQFLFEYFSETQRNKGNFPGRFSGRQFSNSRSEMNVSTLELGDSALYLCASSLVAGRGSDTQYFGPGTRLTVL.

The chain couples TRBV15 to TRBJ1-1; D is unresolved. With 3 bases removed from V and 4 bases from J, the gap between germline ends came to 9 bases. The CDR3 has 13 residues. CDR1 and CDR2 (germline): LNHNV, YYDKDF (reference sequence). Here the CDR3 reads CATSSGISTEAFF. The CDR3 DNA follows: TGTGCCACCAGCAGTGGCATCTCCACTGAAGCTTTCTTT.

CDR3 sequence (DNA): TGCGCCAGCAGCCAAAGCACAGGGGGCGCGGCTGGCTACACCTTC. Protein sequence: CASSQSTGGAAGYTF. The chain combines TRBV4-3 with TRBJ1-2; 9 bases align to TRBD1. V was pared by 2 bases and J by 7 bases, with 8 bases of the junction left unmatched. The germline CDR1 and CDR2 sequences are LGHNA and YSLEER. CDR3 length: 15 residues.

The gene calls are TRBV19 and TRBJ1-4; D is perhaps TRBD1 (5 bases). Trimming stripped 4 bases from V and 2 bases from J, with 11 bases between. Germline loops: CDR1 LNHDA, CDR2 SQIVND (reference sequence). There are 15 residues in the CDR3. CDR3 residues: CASSTEGVTNEKLFF. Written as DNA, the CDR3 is TGTGCCAGTAGTACCGAAGGGGTGACTAATGAAAAACTGTTTTTT.

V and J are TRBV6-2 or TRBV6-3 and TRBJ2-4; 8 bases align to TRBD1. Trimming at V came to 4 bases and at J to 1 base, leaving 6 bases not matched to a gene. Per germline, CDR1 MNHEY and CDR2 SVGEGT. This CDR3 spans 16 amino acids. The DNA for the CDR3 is TGTGCCAGCAGTTCAGGGGGCGTGGAGGCCAAAAACATTCAGTACTTC. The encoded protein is CASSSGGVEAKNIQYF.

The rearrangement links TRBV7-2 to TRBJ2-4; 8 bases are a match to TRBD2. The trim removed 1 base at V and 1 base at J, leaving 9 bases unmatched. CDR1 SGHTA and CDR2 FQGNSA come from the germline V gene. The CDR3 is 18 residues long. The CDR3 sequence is CASSLVSGGPGAKNIQYF. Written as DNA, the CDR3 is TGTGCCAGCAGCTTAGTCAGCGGGGGCCCCGGGGCCAAAAACATTCAGTACTTC.

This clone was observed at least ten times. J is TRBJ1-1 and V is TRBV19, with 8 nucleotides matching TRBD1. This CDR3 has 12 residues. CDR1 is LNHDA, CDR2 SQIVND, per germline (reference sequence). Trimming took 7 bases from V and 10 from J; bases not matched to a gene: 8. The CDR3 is CASTPGQGPAFF. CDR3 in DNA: TGTGCCAGTACCCCAGGACAGGGCCCAGCTTTCTTT.

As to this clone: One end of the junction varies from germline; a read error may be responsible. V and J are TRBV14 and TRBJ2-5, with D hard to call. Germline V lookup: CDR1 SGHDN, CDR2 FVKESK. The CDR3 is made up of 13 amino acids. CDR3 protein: CASSQLNQEIQYF. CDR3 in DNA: TGTGCCAGCAGCCAACTGAACCAAGAGATCCAGTACTTC. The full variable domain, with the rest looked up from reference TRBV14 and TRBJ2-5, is EAGVTQFPSHSVIEKGQTVTLRCDPISGHDNLYWYRRVMGKEIKFLLHFVKESKQDESGMPNNRFLAERTGGTYSTLKVQPAELEDSGVYFCASSQLNQEIQYFGPGTRLLVL.

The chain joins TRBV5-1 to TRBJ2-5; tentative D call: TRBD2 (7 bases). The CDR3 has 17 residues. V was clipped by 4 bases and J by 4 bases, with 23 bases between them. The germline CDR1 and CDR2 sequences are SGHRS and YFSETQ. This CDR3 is CASSPLEGEGRVETQYF. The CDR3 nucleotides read TGCGCCAGCAGCCCCCTGGAGGGGGAGGGTCGGGTAGAGACCCAGTACTTC.

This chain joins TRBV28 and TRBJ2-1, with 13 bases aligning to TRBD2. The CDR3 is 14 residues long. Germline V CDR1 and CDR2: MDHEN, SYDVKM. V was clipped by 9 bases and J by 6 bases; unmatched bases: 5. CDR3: CASLTSGRFNEQFF. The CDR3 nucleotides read TGTGCCAGTTTGACTAGCGGGAGGTTCAATGAGCAGTTCTTC.